Below are 9 T cell receptor beta chains sequenced from a single sample in a study of blood T cell repertoires in COVID-19. TCRdb keeps only in-frame clones here, not all; method: immunoSEQ multiplex PCR. The profile shows 450,000 to 500,000 clones, roughly 88% of them singletons. Sequences were obtained from peripheral blood. Receptors were obtained from a human donor in a cohort sampled during active COVID-19.

This chain connects TRBV18 to TRBJ1-3; D is ambiguous. Between the trimmed V and J ends, which lost 5 bases and 1 base, there was a span of 9 bases. Germline CDR1 reads KGHSH; CDR2 reads LQKENI. CDR3 length: 14 residues. The CDR3 region is CASSGTVSGNTIYF. The CDR3 nucleotides read TGTGCCAGCTCAGGAACAGTGTCTGGAAACACCATATATTTT.

The chain links TRBV4-1 to TRBJ2-1; TRBD2 matches at 10 bases. Trimming at V came to 0 bases and at J to 2 bases, leaving 4 bases not matched to a gene. This CDR3 is built from 17 residues. Germline assignment: CDR1 MGHRA and CDR2 YSYEKL. CDR3 sequence: CASSQEGSGRAYNEQFF. CDR3 in DNA: TGCGCCAGCAGCCAAGAAGGAAGCGGGAGGGCCTACAATGAGCAGTTCTTC.

The chain recombines TRBV28 with TRBJ2-2; 7 bases are a match to TRBD1. The germline V gene encodes CDR1 MDHEN and CDR2 SYDVKM. The CDR3 contains 12 residues. Unmatched junction bases numbered 3, after V lost 1 base and J lost 13 bases. CDR3 in DNA: TGTGCCAGCAGTTTATTCAGGGGGAGGCTGTTTTTT. Translation: CASSLFRGRLFF. The whole variable domain, filled in from reference TRBV28 and TRBJ2-2, reads DVKVTQSSRYLVKRTGEKVFLECVQDMDHENMFWYRQDPGLGLRLIYFSYDVKMKEKGDIPEGYSVSREKKERFSLILESASTNQTSMYLCASSLFRGRLFFGEGSRLTVL.

The chain is built from TRBV5-1 and TRBJ1-3; the D gene is possibly TRBD1 (6 bases). Germline V gene data show CDR1 as SGHRS and CDR2 as YFSETQ. This CDR3 has 17 residues. Trimming took off 3 bases at V and 0 bases at J, with 16 bases between the two ends. CDR3: CASSYEGQLTSGNTIYF. The CDR3 DNA follows: TGCGCCAGCAGCTACGAAGGACAGCTCACCTCTGGAAACACCATATATTTT.

The gene calls are TRBV25-1 and TRBJ1-2; D is unresolved. The CDR3 covers 11 residues. Per germline, CDR1 MGHDK and CDR2 SYGVNS. V lost 4 bases to trimming and J lost 7 bases, with 7 bases between them. CDR3: CASSALVGYTF. The DNA for the CDR3 is TGTGCCAGCAGTGCCCTTGTTGGCTACACCTTC.

The chain couples TRBV2 to TRBJ2-3; D might be TRBD2 (6 bases). The CDR3 covers 15 residues. V lost 5 bases and J lost 2, with 14 bases in between. From germline, CDR1 is SNHLY and CDR2 FYNNEI. The CDR3 loop is CASSRSGGPTDTQYF. For the CDR3, the DNA is TGTGCCAGCAGTCGTAGCGGAGGCCCCACAGATACGCAGTATTTT.

The gene calls are TRBV18 and TRBJ1-6, with 7 bases identical to TRBD1. The CDR3 runs to 16 residues. Trimming cost V 3 bases and J 7 bases; bases outside gene matches: 9. Germline CDR1 and CDR2: KGHSH and LQKENI. CDR3 sequence: CASSPRQGSVNSPLHF. The CDR3 nucleotides are TGTGCCAGCTCACCGCGACAGGGTTCCGTCAATTCACCCCTCCACTTT.

The gene calls are TRBV5-5 and TRBJ2-7; 11 bases are a match to TRBD2. CDR3 length equals 15 residues. CDR1 is SGHKS, CDR2 YYEKEE, per germline (reference sequence). V dropped 3 bases and J dropped 2; count of bases not matched to a gene: 4. The chain's CDR3 is CASSSLAGAAYEQYF. As DNA, the CDR3 is TGTGCCAGCAGCTCACTAGCGGGAGCGGCCTACGAGCAGTACTTC.

V gene TRBV5-1 combines with J gene TRBJ1-2, with 11 positions matching TRBD1. J lost 6 bases, V lost 3 bases, and 1 base had no gene match. CDR1 is SGHRS, CDR2 YFSETQ, per germline. This CDR3 has 13 amino acids. This chain's CDR3 is CASSWGQGDGYTF. For the CDR3, the DNA is TGCGCCAGCAGCTGGGGACAGGGGGATGGCTACACCTTC. The full variable domain, with the rest looked up from reference TRBV5-1 and TRBJ1-2, is KAGVTQTPRYLIKTRGQQVTLSCSPISGHRSVSWYQQTPGQGLQFLFEYFSETQRNKGNFPGRFSGRQFSNSRSEMNVSTLELGDSALYLCASSWGQGDGYTFGSGTRLTVV.